The 24 T cell receptor beta chains given below trace back to one sample, sequenced in a study of cytomegalovirus exposure and HLA in healthy donors (dated 2017 in TCRdb). The library was made by the immunoSEQ multiplex PCR assay. TCRdb took over this immuneACCESS table, retaining in-frame rearrangements with V and J assigned. Such tables are incomplete; in checked studies, under half of the missing clones stem from an unresolved V gene, and the remainder is unexplained. This sample comprises over 150,000 clones, around 92% of them detected only once. About 9.4% of the sample lies in the top ten. Sequenced input: PBMCs. The receptors stem from a woman younger than 35 in good health and CMV-seropositive.

This clone was recorded once. The V and J genes are TRBV18 and TRBJ2-7; TRBD1 agrees at 7 bases. The germline gives CDR1 KGHSH, CDR2 LQKENI. The CDR3 contains 13 residues. The V gene end was trimmed by 3 bases and the J gene end by 6 bases; junction bases not matched to a gene: 5. CDR3 bases: TGTGCCAGCTCACCCGACAGGGTCTCCGAGCAGTACTTC. Its protein is CASSPDRVSEQYF. The full variable domain, with the rest looked up from reference TRBV18 and TRBJ2-7, is NAGVMQNPRHLVRRRGQEARLRCSPMKGHSHVYWYRQLPEEGLKFMVYLQKENIIDESGMPKERFSAEFPKEGPSILRIQQVVRGDSAAYFCASSPDRVSEQYFGPGTRLTVT.

J is TRBJ2-3 and V is TRBV7-2; 9 bases match TRBD2. The CDR3 consists of 16 residues. The V segment lost 0 bases and the J segment 1 base; nucleotides outside the gene matches: 2. The V gene's germline CDR1 is SGHTA and CDR2 FQGNSA. CDR3: CASSLAVAGGTDTQYF. For the CDR3, the DNA is TGTGCCAGCAGCTTAGCGGTAGCGGGAGGCACAGATACGCAGTATTTT.

The gene calls are TRBV25-1 and TRBJ2-4, with TRBD1 matching over 7 bases. This CDR3 comprises 17 residues. After removal of 1 base from V and 0 bases from J, the junction contained 6 bases not matched to a gene. The germline CDR1 and CDR2 sequences are MGHDK and SYGVNS. The DNA of the CDR3 is TGTGCCAGCAGTGAATCGACAGGGCCTCTAGCCAAAAACATTCAGTACTTC. Its translation: CASSESTGPLAKNIQYF.

The V call is TRBV9, the J call TRBJ1-2, with a tentative D call TRBD1 (6 bases). This CDR3 has 13 residues. Germline V gene sequence: CDR1 SGDLS, CDR2 YYNGEE. Trimming pared 5 bases from V and 3 bases from J, leaving 11 bases between. The chain's CDR3 is CASRTSGDYGYTF. CDR3 coding DNA: TGTGCCAGCAGGACTTCAGGGGACTATGGCTACACCTTC.

The rearrangement links TRBV6-6 to TRBJ1-2; TRBD1 agrees at 9 bases. Trimming at V came to 6 bases and at J to 8 bases, leaving 7 bases not matched to a gene. The germline gives CDR1 MNHNY, CDR2 SVGAGI (reference sequence). This CDR3 has 13 amino acids. The CDR3 bases are TGTGCCAGCAGCCCCGGGACAGGGAACGGCTACACCTTC. This encodes CASSPGTGNGYTF.

The chain uses TRBV27 and TRBJ1-5; weak D call: TRBD1 (5 bases). CDR1 and CDR2 from the germline V gene are MNHEY and SMNVEV (reference sequence). The CDR3 has 14 amino acids. Deletions cut 4 bases from V and 5 bases from J, with 12 bases between. The CDR3 sequence: CASSSTGRHQPQHF. The CDR3 bases are TGTGCCAGCAGTTCCACAGGTCGTCATCAGCCCCAGCATTTT.

CDR3 amino acids: CASSLEAAGELFF. In nucleotides, the CDR3 is TGCGCCAGCAGCTTGGAAGCGGCCGGGGAGCTGTTTTTT. V usage is TRBV5-1 and J usage is TRBJ2-2; D possibly corresponds to TRBD2 (5 bases). Germline CDR1 and CDR2: SGHRS and YFSETQ. The V gene lost 0 bases and the J gene lost 6 bases, with 6 bases spanning the gap. This CDR3 region has 13 residues.

In DNA, the CDR3 is TGTGCCAGCAGTTGGGCTAGCGGGAGGGAGCAGTTCTTC. Translating it yields CASSWASGREQFF. The chain joins TRBV27 to TRBJ2-1, with 11 bases lining up with TRBD2. The CDR3 is 13 residues long. The germline CDR1 and CDR2 sequences are MNHEY and SMNVEV (reference sequence). The V and J ends lost 4 bases and 10 bases, in that order; junction bases with no gene match: 3.

The chain is built from TRBV28 and TRBJ2-1, with 7 bases identical to TRBD2. The CDR3 is 16 residues long. In germline, CDR1 is MDHEN, CDR2 SYDVKM. J was trimmed by 0 bases and V by 4 bases; bases with no gene match: 6. The CDR3 is CASSSPRGSSYNEQFF. In DNA, the CDR3 is TGTGCCAGCAGTTCCCCTCGCGGGAGCTCCTACAATGAGCAGTTCTTC.

This clone was detected once. V gene TRBV19 combines with J gene TRBJ2-1; 14 bases fit TRBD2. The germline V gene encodes CDR1 LNHDA and CDR2 SQIVND (reference sequence). The CDR3 contains 17 residues. Germline trimming cut 2 bases from V and 9 bases from J; bases unmatched to any gene: 9. CDR3 sequence: CASSISGTSGSHGEQFF. The CDR3, as DNA: TGTGCCAGTAGTATATCCGGGACTAGCGGGAGCCACGGTGAGCAGTTCTTC.

The rearrangement links TRBV2 to TRBJ2-5; TRBD1 matches at 9 bases. Germline V gene data show CDR1 as SNHLY and CDR2 as FYNNEI. V shed 1 base, J shed 4 bases, and the junction held 1 base outside the gene matches. The CDR3 covers 14 residues. CDR3 loop: CASSEDRGPETQYF. CDR3 coding DNA: TGTGCCAGCAGTGAAGACAGGGGGCCAGAGACCCAGTACTTC.

The chain combines TRBV7-6 with TRBJ2-1, with TRBD2 matching 13 bases. Germline V gives CDR1 SGHVS, CDR2 FNYEAQ. V lost 5 bases to trimming and J lost 7 bases; unmatched junction nucleotides: 5. This CDR3 has 15 residues. CDR3 loop: CASSPWTSGSNEQFF. Here the CDR3 DNA reads TGTGCCAGCAGCCCCTGGACTAGCGGGAGTAATGAGCAGTTCTTC.

The sample holds a few counts of this clone. This chain joins TRBV6-1 and TRBJ1-5; tentative D call: TRBD1 (6 bases). The germline V gene encodes CDR1 MNHNS and CDR2 SASEGT. V was pared by 6 bases and J by 4 bases, with 13 bases between. The CDR3 is made up of 14 amino acids. The DNA for the CDR3 is TGTGCCAGCAGGCCCGTTGGACAGAATCAGCCCCAGCATTTT. It yields the protein CASRPVGQNQPQHF.

There are a few counts of this clone. This rearrangement joins TRBV19 to TRBJ2-3; 13 positions agree with TRBD2. Germline V gene sequence: CDR1 LNHDA, CDR2 SQIVND (reference sequence). The CDR3 spans 13 residues. Trimming at V came to 1 base and at J to 13 bases, leaving 2 bases not matched to a gene. The CDR3 here is CASSIGGLAGEYF. The DNA for the CDR3 is TGTGCCAGTAGTATAGGTGGACTAGCGGGAGAGTATTTT.

This clone was found once. This sequence joins TRBV19 and TRBJ1-3; D gene unclear. The CDR3 has 14 residues. Per the germline V gene, CDR1 is LNHDA and CDR2 is SQIVND (reference sequence). Trimming took off 6 bases at V and 4 bases at J, with 13 bases between the two ends. Here the CDR3 DNA reads TGTGCCAGTAGATCAAAGCCTCTCGGAAACACCATATATTTT. Encoded protein: CASRSKPLGNTIYF.

The chain recombines TRBV5-1 with TRBJ1-2; D is ambiguous. The CDR3 consists of 13 residues. The germline V and J ends were trimmed by 4 bases and 3 bases, with 10 bases remaining between them. CDR1 and CDR2 (germline): SGHRS, YFSETQ. CDR3: CASSPSGDYGYTF. The CDR3 DNA follows: TGCGCCAGCAGCCCCTCTGGAGACTATGGCTACACCTTC.

The chain links TRBV30 to TRBJ2-7; D uncertain. The V gene lost 0 bases and the J gene lost 3 bases, with 9 bases spanning the gap. This CDR3 region has 13 residues. Germline CDR1 and CDR2: GTSNPN and SVGIG (reference sequence). The CDR3 DNA reads as TGTGCCTGGAGTGTATACGAACTCTACGAGCAGTACTTC. Protein sequence: CAWSVYELYEQYF.

The V gene is TRBV15, the J gene TRBJ1-2; D gene ambiguous. This CDR3 has 16 amino acids. The germline gives CDR1 LNHNV, CDR2 YYDKDF (reference sequence). V lost 0 bases, J lost 8 bases, and 19 bases lay in between. CDR3 sequence (DNA): TGTGCCACCAGCAGAGATGAGGGTTTCGGGGTTTTCGGCTACACCTTC. Protein: CATSRDEGFGVFGYTF.

The CDR3 nucleotides are TGCGCCAGCAGCCAAGTCCTAGGACTAGCGGGAGGAAAGTCCTACGAGCAGTACTTC. It encodes CASSQVLGLAGGKSYEQYF. The chain couples TRBV4-1 to TRBJ2-7, with 14 positions matching TRBD2. J was trimmed by 1 base and V by 1 base; bases with no gene match: 9. This CDR3 is 19 amino acids long. CDR1 MGHRA and CDR2 YSYEKL come from the germline V gene.

The chain joins TRBV11-2 to TRBJ1-3; D is uncertain. V shed 5 bases and J shed 4 bases, with 27 bases lying between them. Germline lookup yields CDR1 SGHAT and CDR2 FQNNGV. The CDR3 loop spans 19 amino acids. The CDR3 here is CASSTPRSGSGSPGNTIYF. For the CDR3, the DNA is TGTGCCAGCAGCACCCCAAGAAGTGGAAGCGGATCTCCAGGAAACACCATATATTTT.

The DNA of the CDR3 is TGTGCCAGCAGCCCACCGACTAGCGGGGTATACAATGAGCAGTTCTTC. It is translated as CASSPPTSGVYNEQFF. The chain is built from TRBV7-9 and TRBJ2-1, with 11 nucleotides matching TRBD2. The length of the CDR3 is 16 residues. Germline CDR1 reads SEHNR; CDR2 reads FQNEAQ (reference sequence). The V gene end was trimmed by 5 bases and the J gene end by 4 bases; junction bases not matched to a gene: 7. The whole variable domain, filled in from reference TRBV7-9 and TRBJ2-1, reads DTGVSQNPRHKITKRGQNVTFRCDPISEHNRLYWYRQTLGQGPEFLTYFQNEAQLEKSRLLSDRFSAERPKGSFSTLEIQRTEQGDSAMYLCASSPPTSGVYNEQFFGPGTRLTVL.

V gene TRBV9 combines with J gene TRBJ1-2; 10 nucleotides agree with TRBD1. V lost 3 bases and J lost 8; bases outside the gene matches: 4. In germline, CDR1 is SGDLS, CDR2 YYNGEE. The CDR3 covers 13 residues. The CDR3 DNA reads TGTGCCAGCAGCGCGGGACAGGGGTTAGGCTACACCTTC. Its translation: CASSAGQGLGYTF.

The rearrangement joins TRBV6-6 to TRBJ2-5; D not resolved. The CDR3 runs to 16 residues. Germline loops: CDR1 MNHNY, CDR2 SVGAGI (reference sequence). V was pared by 0 bases and J by 7 bases, with 18 bases between. The CDR3 sequence is CASSYSWPGYVGTQYF. Written as DNA, the CDR3 is TGTGCCAGCAGTTACTCGTGGCCCGGGTACGTAGGGACCCAGTACTTC.

The CDR3 sequence is CASSLPGESGTGNTGELFF. CDR3 coding DNA: TGCGCCAGCAGCTTGCCAGGGGAGTCCGGGACAGGGAACACCGGGGAGCTGTTTTTT. The chain is built from TRBV5-1 and TRBJ2-2; TRBD1 aligns across 8 bases. Trimming cost V 1 base and J 1 base; bases outside gene matches: 12. Germline V gene lookup returns CDR1 SGHRS and CDR2 YFSETQ. This CDR3 contains 19 residues.